The clone carrying this T cell receptor beta chain is a singleton in its sample. Its antigen is as yet unknown. The method was immunoSEQ multiplex PCR; TCRdb's version includes in-frame clones alone and lacks a portion of them. The sample has about 78,000 clones, roughly 86% seen once; the top ten hold about 5%. V was trimmed by 3 bases and J by 2 bases, leaving 8 bases between them. There are 14 residues in the CDR3. The germline V gene has CDR1 SNHLY and CDR2 FYNNEI. This entry belongs to a study of T cell responses to AZD1222 COVID-19 vaccine. Study-wide results and caveats: The donors showed a predominance of white British ancestry and of females, with possible underestimation of clonal diversity.

The gene calls are TRBV2 and TRBJ1-5, with D possibly being TRBD1 (5 bases). The sequenced sample was peripheral blood, obtained on day 0 of MenACWY control vaccination. The origin of this receptor is an adult in good health. This CDR3 reads CASSDRRGNQPQHF. The CDR3 DNA reads as TGTGCCAGCAGTGACCGCAGGGGCAATCAGCCCCAGCATTTT.